The 32 T cell receptor beta chains listed next were all sequenced from one sample in a study of cytomegalovirus exposure and HLA in healthy donors. Primers for the PCR totalled 60 Vbeta and 13 Jbeta. Measured with immunoSEQ multiplex PCR; TCRdb has only the in-frame clones, and not every one. The sample holds 150,000 or so clones, over 75% seen once. The sequenced sample consisted of PBMCs. All receptors derive from a male donor in good health and CMV-seronegative.

This clone was found a few times. In the same sample, other DNA sequences code for this CDR3. The chain carries TRBV25-1 and TRBJ1-6; 8 nucleotides line up with TRBD1. Per germline, CDR1 MGHDK and CDR2 SYGVNS. V was pared by 1 base and J by 8 bases, with 4 bases of the junction left unmatched. This CDR3 region has 15 residues. The CDR3 DNA reads TGTGCCAGCAGTGAATTGGACAGGGACGATTCACCCCTCCACTTT. It encodes CASSELDRDDSPLHF.

This clone was seen only a few times. The chain is built from TRBV5-1 and TRBJ2-6; D unresolved. Germline V gene sequence: CDR1 SGHRS, CDR2 YFSETQ. Trimming left V 0 bases short and J 0 bases short, with 10 bases between. The length of the CDR3 is 17 residues. The CDR3: CASSLGRQHSGANVLTF. The CDR3 DNA sequence: TGCGCCAGCAGCTTGGGCAGGCAACACTCTGGGGCCAACGTCCTGACTTTC.

The V gene is TRBV5-1, the J gene TRBJ2-6; 7 bases match TRBD1. The germline V gene has CDR1 SGHRS and CDR2 YFSETQ. The CDR3 loop spans 17 amino acids. The ends lost 0 bases at V and 0 bases at J; junction bases unmatched: 3. CDR3 nucleotides: TGCGCCAGCAGCTTGGCACAGGGGCTCTCTGGGGCCAACGTCCTGACTTTC. The encoded protein is CASSLAQGLSGANVLTF.

The rearrangement links TRBV30 to TRBJ1-2; TRBD1 agrees at 8 bases. J gave up 3 bases and V 0 bases, and 15 bases lay outside the gene matches. The germline V gene has CDR1 GTSNPN and CDR2 SVGIG (reference sequence). This CDR3 has 18 amino acids. In DNA, the CDR3 is TGTGCCTGGAGTGTAGCCAAGTTTGGGAGACAGGGGTACTATGGCTACACCTTC. Amino acid sequence: CAWSVAKFGRQGYYGYTF.

The V gene is TRBV7-8, the J gene TRBJ1-2; 7 bases agree with TRBD1. The CDR3 is 14 residues long. Germline CDR1 and CDR2: SGHVS and FQNEAQ. V lost 2 bases to trimming and J lost 3 bases; unmatched junction nucleotides: 3. DNA of the CDR3: TGTGCCAGCAGCTTACAAGGGGGCGACTATGGCTACACCTTC. It is translated as CASSLQGGDYGYTF.

This chain connects TRBV11-1 to TRBJ2-5; 8 nucleotides align to TRBD1. Trimming cost V 5 bases and J 11 bases; bases outside gene matches: 16. CDR1 and CDR2 (germline): SGHAT, FQDESV (reference sequence). This CDR3 has 15 amino acids. Here the CDR3 reads CASSRRGQGAREQYF. Written as DNA, the CDR3 is TGTGCCAGCAGCCGTCGGGGCCAGGGGGCGAGGGAGCAGTACTTC.

The chain carries TRBV7-9 and TRBJ1-5; weak D call: TRBD1 (5 bases). Trimming took off 4 bases at V and 7 bases at J, with 14 bases between the two ends. CDR1 SEHNR and CDR2 FQNEAQ come from the germline V gene (reference sequence). This CDR3 spans 14 amino acids. CDR3 sequence (DNA): TGTGCCAGCAGCTCGGGGGGGAGTATGCAGCCCCAGCATTTT. It yields the protein CASSSGGSMQPQHF.

This clone was detected once. V is TRBV6-1 and J is TRBJ2-7; perhaps TRBD2 as D (5 bases). V gave up 3 bases and J gave up 3 bases, with 21 bases separating them. In germline, CDR1 is MNHNS, CDR2 SASEGT. This CDR3 region has 17 residues. The CDR3 reads CASSDPPGKSAHYEQYF. CDR3 in DNA: TGTGCCAGCAGTGACCCCCCCGGGAAGTCCGCACACTACGAGCAGTACTTC.

The V and J genes are TRBV30 and TRBJ1-5; D ambiguous. Trimming stripped 1 base from V and 4 bases from J, with 5 bases between. The CDR3 extends over 12 amino acids. In germline, CDR1 is GTSNPN, CDR2 SVGIG (reference sequence). The DNA of the CDR3 is TGTGCCTGGAGTGCGGGTAATCAGCCCCAGCATTTT. Residues: CAWSAGNQPQHF.

The V and J genes are TRBV2 and TRBJ2-1; D possibly corresponds to TRBD1 (6 bases). Germline assignment: CDR1 SNHLY and CDR2 FYNNEI. V gave up 6 bases and J gave up 0 bases, with 12 bases separating them. The length of the CDR3 is 15 residues. DNA for the CDR3: TGTGCCAGCAGGGGGGCGATCAGCTCCTACAATGAGCAGTTCTTC. Translation: CASRGAISSYNEQFF.

V is TRBV7-9 and J is TRBJ1-6; D is undetermined. Germline loops: CDR1 SEHNR, CDR2 FQNEAQ (reference sequence). Trimming removed 1 base from V and 10 bases from J, with 17 bases in between. CDR3 length equals 16 residues. The CDR3 reads CASSLGRGLETSPLHF. CDR3 DNA: TGTGCCAGCAGCTTAGGTAGAGGGTTAGAAACCTCACCCCTCCACTTT.

The V and J genes are TRBV15 and TRBJ2-4; 8 nucleotides align to TRBD1. V lost 3 bases and J lost 6; bases outside the gene matches: 10. Per the germline V gene, CDR1 is LNHNV and CDR2 is YYDKDF (reference sequence). There are 16 residues in the CDR3. In DNA form, the CDR3 reads TGTGCCACCAGCAGTGGGCAGGGGGCGCACTTAAACATTCAGTACTTC. Protein product: CATSSGQGAHLNIQYF.

This chain connects TRBV29-1 to TRBJ2-1, with a possible D match to TRBD2 (6 bases). Germline-derived CDR1 and CDR2 are SQVTM and ANQGSEA. Trimming shortened V by 6 bases and J by 0 bases, and 9 bases separated the two germline ends. The CDR3 has 13 residues. The DNA of the CDR3 is TGCAGCGTGCAGGGAGGCTCCTACAATGAGCAGTTCTTC. It is translated as CSVQGGSYNEQFF.

This clone turned up a few times. This rearrangement joins TRBV27 to TRBJ2-2, with 11 positions matching TRBD2. V was pared by 6 bases and J by 1 base, with 4 bases of the junction left unmatched. This CDR3 is built from 16 residues. Per germline, CDR1 MNHEY and CDR2 SMNVEV (reference sequence). The CDR3 DNA reads TGTGCCAGCAGCCCGGGACTAGCGGTGAACACCGGGGAGCTGTTTTTT. The encoded protein is CASSPGLAVNTGELFF.

V and J are TRBV5-1 and TRBJ1-1; D remains ambiguous. Germline V CDR1 and CDR2: SGHRS, YFSETQ. The length of the CDR3 is 13 residues. With 3 bases removed from V and 10 bases from J, the gap between germline ends came to 16 bases. The CDR3 protein is CASSSSGGSVAFF. CDR3 nucleotide sequence: TGCGCCAGCAGCTCGTCCGGAGGTAGCGTAGCTTTCTTT.

In its sample, this clone was seen once. The V call is TRBV2, the J call TRBJ2-7; perhaps TRBD1 as D (6 bases). There are 13 residues in the CDR3. Germline CDR1 SNHLY, CDR2 FYNNEI. Trimming took off 2 bases at V and 3 bases at J, with 8 bases between the two ends. The CDR3: CASSERGYYEQYF. The DNA of the CDR3 is TGTGCCAGCAGTGAAAGGGGGTACTACGAGCAGTACTTC.

The chain employs TRBV29-1 and TRBJ2-5; 8 bases map to TRBD2. The V gene's germline CDR1 is SQVTM and CDR2 ANQGSEA. The length of the CDR3 is 15 residues. V trimming: 1 base; J trimming: 4 bases; junction bases outside the gene matches: 8. CDR3 DNA: TGCAGCGTTGAAGCGGGGGGGCCTGGAGGAGAGACCCAGTACTTC. Translating it yields CSVEAGGPGGETQYF.

This sequence joins TRBV19 and TRBJ1-6; 8 bases map to TRBD1. CDR1 is LNHDA and CDR2 is SQIVND in the germline V gene (reference sequence). The ends lost 0 bases at V and 6 bases at J; junction bases unmatched: 4. The CDR3 is 16 residues long. CDR3 bases: TGTGCCAGTAGTATAGACGTCGGACAGGGTAATTCACCCCTCCACTTT. Protein: CASSIDVGQGNSPLHF.

This clone has a handful of counts. The rearrangement joins TRBV9 to TRBJ2-5; 8 positions agree with TRBD2. The CDR3 is 16 amino acids. Trimming cost V 7 bases and J 5 bases; bases outside gene matches: 16. CDR1 is SGDLS and CDR2 is YYNGEE in the germline V gene. The CDR3 DNA sequence: TGTGCCAGCGGACCAAGCGGTAGCGGGATGGGGGAGACCCAGTACTTC. Translation gives CASGPSGSGMGETQYF.

The rearrangement joins TRBV7-9 to TRBJ2-7, with 7 bases aligning to TRBD2. V shed 4 bases, J shed 2 bases, and the junction held 5 bases outside the gene matches. The CDR3 runs to 14 residues. CDR1 and CDR2 (germline): SEHNR, FQNEAQ (reference sequence). CDR3 sequence (DNA): TGTGCCAGCAGCTCCGGGACTAACGCCTACGAGCAGTACTTC. Amino acid sequence: CASSSGTNAYEQYF.

This chain connects TRBV10-3 to TRBJ1-1; possibly TRBD1 for D (5 bases). CDR1 is ENHRY and CDR2 is SYGVKD in the germline V gene. V lost 3 bases to trimming and J lost 3 bases, with 11 bases between them. CDR3 length: 14 residues. The CDR3 DNA reads TGTGCCATCAGTGAATCAGGGAGGGACACTGAAGCTTTCTTT. Translated, it gives CAISESGRDTEAFF.

The V call is TRBV30, the J call TRBJ1-5; 10 bases fit TRBD1. This CDR3 contains 14 residues. Germline V gene data show CDR1 as GTSNPN and CDR2 as SVGIG (reference sequence). With V trimmed by 1 base and J by 4 bases, 1 base remained unmatched. The CDR3 protein is CAWSGTGGNQPQHF. CDR3 sequence (DNA): TGTGCCTGGAGTGGGACAGGGGGGAATCAGCCCCAGCATTTT. The variable domain in full, completed from reference TRBV30 and TRBJ1-5, reads SQTIHQWPATLVQPVGSPLSLECTVEGTSNPNLYWYRQAAGRGLQLLFYSVGIGQISSEVPQNLSASRPQDRQFILSSKKLLLSDSGFYLCAWSGTGGNQPQHFGDGTRLSIL.

This chain uses TRBV23-1 with TRBJ1-2; D gene uncertain. TRBV23-1 is known as an ORF, though its function is uncertain. V was pared by 6 bases and J by 4 bases, with 12 bases between. The CDR3 has 13 residues. The CDR3 bases are TGCGCCAGCAGCCCGAGGGTGTTCTATGGCTACACCTTC. Encoded protein: CASSPRVFYGYTF.

V usage is TRBV21-1 and J usage is TRBJ2-4; the table's D gene call, TRBD1, was not cross checked with the DNA. TRBV21-1 is listed as a pseudogene. CDR3 length equals 15 residues. CDR3 DNA: TGTGCCAGCAGCAAGACAGCACTAGCCAAAAACATTCAGTACTTC. Residues: CASSKTALAKNIQYF.

V gene TRBV11-2 combines with J gene TRBJ1-5; no clear D. The CDR3 is 15 amino acids. Per the germline V gene, CDR1 is SGHAT and CDR2 is FQNNGV. V lost 0 bases and J 0 bases, leaving 6 bases between the germline ends. For the CDR3, the DNA is TGTGCCAGCAGCTTAGACGGTTCTAGCAATCAGCCCCAGCATTTT. Its protein is CASSLDGSSNQPQHF.

The V call is TRBV7-6, the J call TRBJ2-3; 11 bases match TRBD1. The CDR3 consists of 16 residues. Germline CDR1 and CDR2: SGHVS and FNYEAQ. J lost 6 bases, V lost 0 bases, and 5 bases had no gene match. The CDR3 DNA is TGTGCCAGCAGCTTAGCGAGGACAGGGGGCGTTGATACGCAGTATTTT. It codes for CASSLARTGGVDTQYF.

A word on this clone: Other nucleotide sequences in the sample specify the same CDR3. The CDR3 protein is CASSESGGTQPQHF. The CDR3 DNA is TGTGCCAGCAGTGAGTCAGGGGGAACCCAGCCCCAGCATTTT. The V and J genes are TRBV6-1 and TRBJ1-5; 7 nucleotides match TRBD1. Germline CDR1 MNHNS, CDR2 SASEGT. With V trimmed by 3 bases and J by 7 bases, 6 bases remained unmatched. The CDR3 has 14 amino acids.

There are a few counts of this clone. This rearrangement joins TRBV5-6 to TRBJ1-2; 8 bases line up with TRBD1. Germline loops: CDR1 SGHDT, CDR2 YYEEEE. V trimming: 2 bases; J trimming: 0 bases; junction bases outside the gene matches: 6. CDR3 size: 16 residues. CDR3 in DNA: TGTGCCAGCAGCTTTACGGACAGGGTGTCTAACTATGGCTACACCTTC. Encoded protein: CASSFTDRVSNYGYTF.

The chain uses TRBV2 and TRBJ1-1, with TRBD1 as a possible D gene (6 bases). Trimming stripped 6 bases from V and 7 bases from J, with 12 bases between. CDR3 size: 12 residues. The germline V gene has CDR1 SNHLY and CDR2 FYNNEI. As DNA, the CDR3 is TGTGCCAGCAGACTGCAGGGGTATGAAGCTTTCTTT. Translating gives CASRLQGYEAFF. The full variable domain, rest sourced from reference TRBV2 and TRBJ1-1, is EPEVTQTPSHQVTQMGQEVILRCVPISNHLYFYWYRQILGQKVEFLVSFYNNEISEKSEIFDDQFSVERPDGSNFTLKIRSTKLEDSAMYFCASRLQGYEAFFGQGTRLTVV.

The V call is TRBV7-6, the J call TRBJ2-1, with TRBD2 identical over 10 bases. There are 15 residues in the CDR3. The germline V gene encodes CDR1 SGHVS and CDR2 FNYEAQ. The V segment lost 1 base and the J segment 6 bases; nucleotides outside the gene matches: 3. The CDR3 is CASSLGAGGLNEQFF. CDR3 sequence (DNA): TGTGCCAGCAGCTTAGGAGCGGGGGGGCTCAATGAGCAGTTCTTC. Based on the CDR3 plus reference TRBV7-6 and TRBJ2-1, the full variable domain is GAGVSQSPRYKVTKRGQDVALRCDPISGHVSLYWYRQALGQGPEFLTYFNYEAQQDKSGLPNDRFSAERPEGSISTLTIQRTEQRDSAMYRCASSLGAGGLNEQFFGPGTRLTVL.

The chain combines TRBV5-1 with TRBJ2-1, with 7 nucleotides matching TRBD1. Per germline, CDR1 SGHRS and CDR2 YFSETQ. Trimming took 4 bases from V and 3 from J; bases not matched to a gene: 10. The CDR3 is made up of 16 amino acids. CDR3 nucleotides: TGCGCCAGCAGCCCCAAACAGGGGCTCGACTACAATGAGCAGTTCTTC. It specifies CASSPKQGLDYNEQFF.

The chain carries TRBV4-1 and TRBJ1-6, with 7 bases matching TRBD1. CDR1 is MGHRA and CDR2 is YSYEKL in the germline V gene. Trimming removed 3 bases from V and 8 bases from J; junction bases left unmatched: 4. The CDR3 has 14 amino acids. The CDR3 is CASSHAGGYSPLHF. In DNA, the CDR3 is TGCGCCAGCAGCCACGCAGGGGGTTATTCACCCCTCCACTTT.